The 13 T cell receptor beta chains below come from one sample, sequenced in a study of cytomegalovirus exposure and HLA in healthy donors. Clones were sequenced by immunoSEQ multiplex PCR, and TCRdb holds only the in-frame ones, with some missing. The sample lists 100,000 or so clones, around 87% occurring once. Sequencing was carried out using PBMCs. The receptors stem from a woman aged 18 to 35 in good health and CMV-seropositive.

The gene calls are TRBV11-3 and TRBJ2-3; 8 bases agree with TRBD1. Per the germline V gene, CDR1 is SGHNT and CDR2 is YENEEA. This CDR3 is 17 amino acids long. V shed 6 bases and J 5 bases; nucleotides not matched to a gene: 16. CDR3 bases: TGTGCCAGCAGTTTGGGGACAGGTGGCCCCCCGGGAGATACGCAGTATTTT. Its protein is CASSLGTGGPPGDTQYF. The complete variable domain, with remaining parts taken from reference TRBV11-3 and TRBJ2-3, reads EAGVVQSPRYKIIEKKQPVAFWCNPISGHNTLYWYLQNLGQGPELLIRYENEEAVDDSQLPKDRFSAERLKGVDSTLKIQPAELGDSAVYLCASSLGTGGPPGDTQYFGPGTRLTVL.

The V and J genes are TRBV9 and TRBJ2-3, with D perhaps TRBD2 (8 bases). Germline V lookup: CDR1 SGDLS, CDR2 YYNGEE. The V and J ends lost 4 bases and 2 bases respectively, with 23 bases between them. CDR3 length equals 18 residues. CDR3 amino acids: CASSRPRIAGTDTDTQYF. In DNA, the CDR3 is TGTGCCAGCAGCCGCCCCCGGATAGCGGGGACAGACACAGATACGCAGTATTTT. The full variable domain, with the rest looked up from reference TRBV9 and TRBJ2-3, is DSGVTQTPKHLITATGQRVTLRCSPRSGDLSVYWYQQSLDQGLQFLIQYYNGEERAKGNILERFSAQQFPDLHSELNLSSLELGDSALYFCASSRPRIAGTDTDTQYFGPGTRLTVL.

This clone is a singleton in its sample. The chain links TRBV11-2 to TRBJ2-7; no firm D call. Germline V lookup: CDR1 SGHAT, CDR2 FQNNGV. Between the trimmed V and J ends, which lost 0 bases and 0 bases, there was a span of 15 bases. The CDR3 has 17 amino acids. CDR3 bases: TGTGCCAGCAGCTTAGATAGGTTAAGAGGCCTCTCCTACGAGCAGTACTTC. This codes for CASSLDRLRGLSYEQYF.

The chain uses TRBV7-2 and TRBJ1-5; no clear D. The germline V gene encodes CDR1 SGHTA and CDR2 FQGNSA. V dropped 3 bases and J dropped 7 bases, with 16 bases sitting between them. CDR3 length: 15 amino acids. The CDR3 DNA is TGTGCCAGCAGCTTCTTCGTGGGCTCGGCCCAGCCCCAGCATTTT. It specifies CASSFFVGSAQPQHF.

This clone was seen just once. V usage is TRBV28 and J usage is TRBJ1-4; D is unresolved. Germline-derived CDR1 and CDR2 are MDHEN and SYDVKM. This CDR3 is built from 14 residues. Trimming cost V 9 bases and J 3 bases, with 14 bases left between them. CDR3 bases: TGTGCCAGTGCTCTCAGGCCCTCTAATGAAAAACTGTTTTTT. This encodes CASALRPSNEKLFF.

V usage is TRBV5-1 and J usage is TRBJ1-2; 7 positions match TRBD1. This CDR3 has 16 residues. Germline values: CDR1 SGHRS, CDR2 YFSETQ. CDR3 protein: CVAPIDRAVFNYGYTF. In nucleotides, the CDR3 is TGCGTAGCGCCGATAGACAGGGCCGTGTTTAACTATGGCTACACCTTC.

The rearrangement joins TRBV19 to TRBJ2-4; D is ambiguous. The CDR3 loop spans 13 amino acids. Germline CDR1 reads LNHDA; CDR2 reads SQIVND (reference sequence). V was cut by 3 bases and J by 2 bases, with 5 bases left in between. CDR3 nucleotide sequence: TGTGCCAGTAGTATTCCTACCAAAAACATTCAGTACTTC. Protein product: CASSIPTKNIQYF.

The genes are TRBV28 and TRBJ1-5; 7 bases are shared with TRBD1. There are 18 residues in the CDR3. With 6 bases clipped from V and 2 bases from J, the junction kept 16 bases outside the gene matches. In germline, CDR1 is MDHEN, CDR2 SYDVKM. The chain's CDR3 is CASSHRGAQLHGNQPQHF. The CDR3, as DNA: TGTGCCAGCAGCCACAGGGGAGCTCAGTTACATGGCAATCAGCCCCAGCATTTT.

This chain links TRBV9 with TRBJ1-2; a weak D match, TRBD1 (6 bases). The germline CDR1 and CDR2 sequences are SGDLS and YYNGEE. The germline V and J ends were trimmed by 6 bases and 5 bases, with 14 bases remaining between them. CDR3 length: 13 residues. CDR3 DNA: TGTGCCAGCAACGAGGGAGGGGGATATGGCTACACCTTC. Its translation is CASNEGGGYGYTF.

The chain carries TRBV6-5 and TRBJ1-6, with a weak D call TRBD1 (5 bases). This CDR3 is 14 amino acids long. The germline CDR1 and CDR2 sequences are MNHEY and SVGAGI. Trimming took 8 bases from V and 3 from J, leaving 11 bases between them. In DNA, the CDR3 is TGTGCCAGCGGGGCGAGGAACTATAATTCACCCCTCCACTTT. As protein: CASGARNYNSPLHF.

The chain carries TRBV10-2 and TRBJ1-2, with 7 positions matching TRBD1. The trim removed 3 bases at V and 6 bases at J, leaving 7 bases unmatched. Germline CDR1 reads WSHSY; CDR2 reads SAAADI. This CDR3 is built from 14 residues. The CDR3 loop reads CASSDGTAPDGYTF. CDR3 nucleotides: TGCGCCAGCAGTGACGGGACAGCTCCAGATGGCTACACCTTC.

The sample holds one count of this clone. V is TRBV9 and J is TRBJ1-3, with 9 bases fitting TRBD1. The CDR3 contains 15 residues. The germline V gene encodes CDR1 SGDLS and CDR2 YYNGEE. The V gene end was trimmed by 2 bases and the J gene end by 6 bases; junction bases not matched to a gene: 6. The CDR3, as DNA: TGTGCCAGCAGCGTGAGGGACAGGGAGGCAAACACCATATATTTT. It encodes CASSVRDREANTIYF.

The gene calls are TRBV7-3 and TRBJ2-1; 7 nucleotides line up with TRBD2. V dropped 5 bases and J dropped 0; count of bases not matched to a gene: 4. Germline CDR1 reads SGHTA; CDR2 reads FQGTGA. The CDR3 consists of 15 residues. CDR3 sequence reads: CASSASGDSYNEQFF. CDR3 sequence (DNA): TGTGCCAGCAGCGCGAGCGGGGACTCCTACAATGAGCAGTTCTTC. The entire variable domain, with the rest obtained from reference TRBV7-3 and TRBJ2-1, is as follows: GAGVSQTPSNKVTEKGKYVELRCDPISGHTALYWYRQSLGQGPEFLIYFQGTGAADDSGLPNDRFFAVRPEGSVSTLKIQRTERGDSAVYLCASSASGDSYNEQFFGPGTRLTVL.